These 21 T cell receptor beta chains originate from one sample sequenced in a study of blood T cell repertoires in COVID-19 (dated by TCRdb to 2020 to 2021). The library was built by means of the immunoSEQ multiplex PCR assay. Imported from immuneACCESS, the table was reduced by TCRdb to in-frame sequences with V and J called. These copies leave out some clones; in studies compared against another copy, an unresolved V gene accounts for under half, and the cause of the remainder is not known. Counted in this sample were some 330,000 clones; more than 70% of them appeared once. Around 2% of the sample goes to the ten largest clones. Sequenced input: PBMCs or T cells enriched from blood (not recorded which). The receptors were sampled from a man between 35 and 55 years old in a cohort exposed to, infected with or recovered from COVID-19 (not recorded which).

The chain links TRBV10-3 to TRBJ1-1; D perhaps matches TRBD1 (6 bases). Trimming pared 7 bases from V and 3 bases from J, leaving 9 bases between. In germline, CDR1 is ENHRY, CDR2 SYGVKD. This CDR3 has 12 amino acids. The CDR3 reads CAITEGDTEAFF. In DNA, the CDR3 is TGTGCCATCACCGAGGGGGACACTGAAGCTTTCTTT.

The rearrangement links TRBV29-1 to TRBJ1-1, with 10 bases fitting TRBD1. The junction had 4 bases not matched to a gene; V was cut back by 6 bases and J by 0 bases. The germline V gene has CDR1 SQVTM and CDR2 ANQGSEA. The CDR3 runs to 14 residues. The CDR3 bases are TGCAGCGTCGGGACAGGGGAAATGAACACTGAAGCTTTCTTT. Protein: CSVGTGEMNTEAFF.

CDR3 amino acids: CASSGQGRTEAFF. CDR3 DNA: TGTGCCAGCAGCGGACAGGGTCGTACTGAAGCTTTCTTT. The rearrangement joins TRBV7-3 to TRBJ1-1; 8 bases line up with TRBD1. Germline V gene lookup returns CDR1 SGHTA and CDR2 FQGTGA. Trimming cost V 5 bases and J 5 bases; bases outside gene matches: 4. The CDR3 is 13 residues long.

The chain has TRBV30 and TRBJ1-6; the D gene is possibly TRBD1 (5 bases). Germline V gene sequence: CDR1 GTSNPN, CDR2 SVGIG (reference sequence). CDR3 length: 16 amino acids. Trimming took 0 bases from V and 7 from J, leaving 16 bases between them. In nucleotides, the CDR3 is TGTGCCTGGAGTGTAGGTGGGGCTCTTTGGAATTCACCCCTCCACTTT. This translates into CAWSVGGALWNSPLHF.

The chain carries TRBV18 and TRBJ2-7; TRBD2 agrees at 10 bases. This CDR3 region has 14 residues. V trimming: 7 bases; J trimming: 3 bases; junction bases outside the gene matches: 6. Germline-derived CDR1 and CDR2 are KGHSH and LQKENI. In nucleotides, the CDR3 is TGTGCCAGCTGTGGGACTAGCGCCCTCTACGAGCAGTACTTC. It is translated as CASCGTSALYEQYF.

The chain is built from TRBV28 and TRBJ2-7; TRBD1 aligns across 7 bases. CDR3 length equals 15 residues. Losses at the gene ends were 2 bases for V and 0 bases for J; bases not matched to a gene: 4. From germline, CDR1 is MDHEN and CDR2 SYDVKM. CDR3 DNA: TGTGCCAGCAGTTTAGGGCAGGGGGTCTCCTACGAGCAGTACTTC. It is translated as CASSLGQGVSYEQYF.

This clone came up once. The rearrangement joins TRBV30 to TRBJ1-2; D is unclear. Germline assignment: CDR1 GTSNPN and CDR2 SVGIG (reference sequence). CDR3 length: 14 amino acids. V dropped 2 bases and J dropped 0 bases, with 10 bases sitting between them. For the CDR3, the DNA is TGTGCCTGGAGTCGAGGGTCAGCTAACTATGGCTACACCTTC. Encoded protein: CAWSRGSANYGYTF.

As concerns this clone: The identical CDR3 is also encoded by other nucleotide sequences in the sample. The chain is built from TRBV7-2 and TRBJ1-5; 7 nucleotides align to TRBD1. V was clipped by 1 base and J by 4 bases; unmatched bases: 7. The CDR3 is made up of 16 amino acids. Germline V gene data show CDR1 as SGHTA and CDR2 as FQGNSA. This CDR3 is CASSLGGGGGNQPQHF. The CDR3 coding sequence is TGTGCCAGCAGCTTAGGAGGAGGGGGCGGGAATCAGCCCCAGCATTTT.

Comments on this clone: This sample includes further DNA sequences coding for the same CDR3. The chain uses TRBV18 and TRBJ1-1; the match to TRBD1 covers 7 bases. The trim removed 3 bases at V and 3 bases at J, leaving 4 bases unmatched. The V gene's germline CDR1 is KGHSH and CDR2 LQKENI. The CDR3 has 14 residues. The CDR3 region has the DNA TGTGCCAGCTCACCGAACAGGGGAGACACTGAAGCTTTCTTT. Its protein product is CASSPNRGDTEAFF.

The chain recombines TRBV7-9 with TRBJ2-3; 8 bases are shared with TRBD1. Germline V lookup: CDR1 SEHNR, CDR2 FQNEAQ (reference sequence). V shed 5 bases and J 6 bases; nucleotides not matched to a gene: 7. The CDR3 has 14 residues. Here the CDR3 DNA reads TGTGCCAGCAGCCCACAGGGGGGACCGGATACGCAGTATTTT. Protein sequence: CASSPQGGPDTQYF.

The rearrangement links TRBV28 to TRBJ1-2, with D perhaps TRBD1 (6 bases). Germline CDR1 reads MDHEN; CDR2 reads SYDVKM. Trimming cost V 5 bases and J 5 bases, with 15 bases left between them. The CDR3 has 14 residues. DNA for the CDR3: TGTGCCAGCAGTCTGACAGGAACAAATTATGGCTACACCTTC. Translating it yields CASSLTGTNYGYTF.

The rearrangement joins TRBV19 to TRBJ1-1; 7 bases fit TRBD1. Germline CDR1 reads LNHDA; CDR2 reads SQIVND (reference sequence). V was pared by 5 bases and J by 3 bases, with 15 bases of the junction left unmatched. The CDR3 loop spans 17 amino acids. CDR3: CASSAQGRNVMDTEAFF. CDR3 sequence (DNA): TGTGCCAGTAGTGCACAGGGGAGGAACGTGATGGACACTGAAGCTTTCTTT.

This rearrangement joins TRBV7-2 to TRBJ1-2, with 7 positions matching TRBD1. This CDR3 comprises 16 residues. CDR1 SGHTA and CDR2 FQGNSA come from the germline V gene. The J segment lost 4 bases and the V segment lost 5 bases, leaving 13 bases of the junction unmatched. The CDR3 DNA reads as TGTGCCAGCAGCCCAACGAGACAGGGAAGGATCTATGGCTACACCTTC. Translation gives CASSPTRQGRIYGYTF. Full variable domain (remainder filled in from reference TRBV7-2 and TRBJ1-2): GAGVSQSPSNKVTEKGKDVELRCDPISGHTALYWYRQSLGQGLEFLIYFQGNSAPDKSGLPSDRFSAERTGGSVSTLTIQRTQQEDSAVYLCASSPTRQGRIYGYTFGSGTRLTVV.

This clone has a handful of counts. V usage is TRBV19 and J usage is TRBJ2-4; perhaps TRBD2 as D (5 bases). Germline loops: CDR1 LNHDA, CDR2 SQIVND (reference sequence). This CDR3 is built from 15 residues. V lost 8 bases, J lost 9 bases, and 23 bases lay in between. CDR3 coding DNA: TGTGCCAGTTCCCCGGCCGGGAACCAGATTGGCATTCAGTACTTC. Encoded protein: CASSPAGNQIGIQYF.

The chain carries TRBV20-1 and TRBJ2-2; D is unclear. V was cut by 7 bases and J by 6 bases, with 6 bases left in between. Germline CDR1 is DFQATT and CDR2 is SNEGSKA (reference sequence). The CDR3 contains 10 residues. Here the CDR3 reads CSDSSGELFF. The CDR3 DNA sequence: TGCAGTGATTCATCCGGGGAGCTGTTTTTT.

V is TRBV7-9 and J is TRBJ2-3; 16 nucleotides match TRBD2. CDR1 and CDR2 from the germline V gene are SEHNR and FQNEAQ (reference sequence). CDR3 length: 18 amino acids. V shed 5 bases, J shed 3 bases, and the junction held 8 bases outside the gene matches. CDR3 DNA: TGTGCCAGCAGCCCTCCGGGACTAGCGGGAGGGTTGACAGATACGCAGTATTTT. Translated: CASSPPGLAGGLTDTQYF.

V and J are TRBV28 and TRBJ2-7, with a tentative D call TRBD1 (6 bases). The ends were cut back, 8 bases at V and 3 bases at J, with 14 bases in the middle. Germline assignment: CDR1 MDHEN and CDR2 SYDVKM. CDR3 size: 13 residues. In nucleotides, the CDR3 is TGTGCCAGCTTTTCAGGGGAGAACTACGAGCAGTACTTC. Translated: CASFSGENYEQYF. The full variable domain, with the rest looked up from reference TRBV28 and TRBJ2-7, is DVKVTQSSRYLVKRTGEKVFLECVQDMDHENMFWYRQDPGLGLRLIYFSYDVKMKEKGDIPEGYSVSREKKERFSLILESASTNQTSMYLCASFSGENYEQYFGPGTRLTVT.

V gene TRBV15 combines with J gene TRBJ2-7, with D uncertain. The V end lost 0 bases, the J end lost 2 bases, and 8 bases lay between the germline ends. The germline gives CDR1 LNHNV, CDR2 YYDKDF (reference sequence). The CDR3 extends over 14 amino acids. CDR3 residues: CATSRDHATYEQYF. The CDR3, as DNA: TGTGCCACCAGCAGAGATCACGCGACCTACGAGCAGTACTTC. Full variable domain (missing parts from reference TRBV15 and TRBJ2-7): DAMVIQNPRYQVTQFGKPVTLSCSQTLNHNVMYWYQQKSSQAPKLLFHYYDKDFNNEADTPDNFQSRRPNTSFCFLDIRSPGLGDTAMYLCATSRDHATYEQYFGPGTRLTVT.

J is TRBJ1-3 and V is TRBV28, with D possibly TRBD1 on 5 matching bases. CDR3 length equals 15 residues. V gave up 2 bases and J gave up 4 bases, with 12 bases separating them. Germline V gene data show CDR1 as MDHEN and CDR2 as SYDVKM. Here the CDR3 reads CASSLAGLGGNTIYF. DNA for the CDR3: TGTGCCAGCAGTTTAGCGGGACTTGGCGGAAACACCATATATTTT.

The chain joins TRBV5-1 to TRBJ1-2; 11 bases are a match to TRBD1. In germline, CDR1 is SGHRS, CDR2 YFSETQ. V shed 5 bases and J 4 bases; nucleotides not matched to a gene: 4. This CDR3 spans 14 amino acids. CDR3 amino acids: CASRDRGLPYGYTF. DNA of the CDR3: TGCGCCAGCAGGGACAGGGGGCTCCCCTATGGCTACACCTTC. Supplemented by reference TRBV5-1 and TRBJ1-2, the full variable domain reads KAGVTQTPRYLIKTRGQQVTLSCSPISGHRSVSWYQQTPGQGLQFLFEYFSETQRNKGNFPGRFSGRQFSNSRSEMNVSTLELGDSALYLCASRDRGLPYGYTFGSGTRLTVV.

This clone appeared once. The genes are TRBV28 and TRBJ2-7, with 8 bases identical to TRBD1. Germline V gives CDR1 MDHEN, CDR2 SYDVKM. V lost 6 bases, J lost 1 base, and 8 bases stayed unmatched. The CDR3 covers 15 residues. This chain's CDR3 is CASRTQGAGSYEQYF. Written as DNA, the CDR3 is TGTGCCAGCAGAACCCAGGGGGCCGGTTCCTACGAGCAGTACTTC.